The 26 T cell receptor beta chains below were found in one sample sequenced in a study of T cell responses to AZD1222 COVID-19 vaccine (dated by TCRdb to the early 2020s). The time point label here, explained by the study, means: baseline before first vaccination. The sample's treatment or condition label is to be understood as: meningococcal conjugate vaccine given as trial control. Receptor libraries were prepared by the immunoSEQ multiplex PCR assay. Not all clones reach the TCRdb copy of this immuneACCESS table, which keeps in-frame sequences only. Checked studies attribute under half of the gap to unresolved V genes and leave the rest unexplained. The sample table shows 100,000 to 150,000 clones, and less than 95% are seen once. The ten largest clones capture 4% to 5.5% of the sample. The material was peripheral blood, obtained on day 0 of MenACWY control vaccination. These receptors all come from an adult in good health.

The V and J genes are TRBV20-1 and TRBJ2-7; D might be TRBD1 (6 bases). The CDR3 runs to 16 residues. Germline loops: CDR1 DFQATT, CDR2 SNEGSKA (reference sequence). V lost 6 bases, J lost 3 bases, and 24 bases lay in between. This chain's CDR3 is CSASSPDSQWRYEQYF. CDR3 DNA sequence: TGCAGTGCCAGTAGCCCGGACAGCCAGTGGCGCTACGAGCAGTACTTC.

This sequence joins TRBV5-5 and TRBJ1-1; D is ambiguous. There are 12 residues in the CDR3. Germline V gene data show CDR1 as SGHKS and CDR2 as YYEKEE (reference sequence). Trimming took 5 bases from V and 2 from J, leaving 7 bases between them. CDR3 nucleotide sequence: TGTGCCAGCAGACACGAAAACACTGAAGCTTTCTTT. It encodes CASRHENTEAFF.

This chain links TRBV4-1 with TRBJ2-1; D not resolved. Per the germline V gene, CDR1 is MGHRA and CDR2 is YSYEKL. The V and J ends lost 4 bases and 6 bases respectively, with 10 bases between them. The CDR3 has 13 residues. Here the CDR3 reads CASSPFFANEQFF. The CDR3 DNA reads TGCGCCAGCAGCCCTTTTTTCGCCAATGAGCAGTTCTTC.

The chain recombines TRBV10-3 with TRBJ1-4; weak D call: TRBD1 (5 bases). Deletions cut 8 bases from V and 8 bases from J, with 18 bases between. CDR3 length: 14 amino acids. Per the germline V gene, CDR1 is ENHRY and CDR2 is SYGVKD. CDR3 DNA: TGTGCCATCGGGCAGGGCTTTTTGGGCGAAAAACTGTTTTTT. Amino acid sequence: CAIGQGFLGEKLFF.

The chain joins TRBV5-4 to TRBJ2-7, with 14 bases matching TRBD2. V gave up 5 bases and J gave up 0 bases; unmatched junction bases: 7. CDR1 SGHNT and CDR2 YYREEE come from the germline V gene (reference sequence). The CDR3 sequence is 17 residues long. This CDR3 reads CASRSGLAGESSYEQYF. The CDR3 nucleotides read TGTGCCAGCAGATCGGGACTAGCGGGAGAATCCTCCTACGAGCAGTACTTC.

The chain combines TRBV21-1 with TRBJ2-2; the listed D gene, TRBD1, was not tested against the DNA. TRBV21-1 is a pseudogene segment. This CDR3 has 14 amino acids. CDR3 DNA: TGTGCCAGCAGCAAAGGACAGGGCACCGGGGAGCTGTTTTTT. This gives the protein CASSKGQGTGELFF.

J is TRBJ2-7 and V is TRBV28; D ambiguous. The CDR3 is 14 amino acids. Deletions cut 6 bases from V and 6 bases from J, with 18 bases between. Germline V gene data show CDR1 as MDHEN and CDR2 as SYDVKM. The CDR3 DNA sequence: TGTGCCAGCAGCCCCTTAGGCTACCCCCCCGAGCAGTACTTC. Its protein is CASSPLGYPPEQYF.

The V call is TRBV6-1, the J call TRBJ1-1, with a weak D call TRBD1 (5 bases). V gave up 0 bases and J gave up 5 bases, with 10 bases separating them. The CDR3 is made up of 14 amino acids. Germline V gene sequence: CDR1 MNHNS, CDR2 SASEGT. The CDR3 bases are TGTGCCAGCAGTGAAGCAAGGGGTTGGACTGAAGCTTTCTTT. Translated, it gives CASSEARGWTEAFF.

This chain connects TRBV7-2 to TRBJ1-5, with 9 bases aligning to TRBD1. This CDR3 region has 14 residues. The V and J ends lost 5 bases and 7 bases, in that order; junction bases with no gene match: 6. Germline V gives CDR1 SGHTA, CDR2 FQGNSA. DNA for the CDR3: TGTGCCAGCAGCCCTACAGGGGGCGTACAGCCCCAGCATTTT. Translating it yields CASSPTGGVQPQHF.

The genes are TRBV28 and TRBJ1-1; 7 bases align to TRBD1. This CDR3 contains 12 residues. Trimming took 5 bases from V and 10 from J; bases not matched to a gene: 7. The germline V gene has CDR1 MDHEN and CDR2 SYDVKM. The CDR3, as DNA: TGTGCCAGCAGTCCTGACAGGGTCTCAGCTTTCTTT. It specifies CASSPDRVSAFF.

The chain combines TRBV13 with TRBJ2-7; D not certain. The CDR3 spans 14 residues. In germline, CDR1 is PRHDT, CDR2 FYEKMQ (reference sequence). V was trimmed by 5 bases and J by 4 bases, leaving 15 bases between them. The CDR3 DNA reads as TGTGCCAGCAGCCCACCAACACAAAGGTACGAGCAGTACTTC. Protein sequence: CASSPPTQRYEQYF.

The chain has TRBV7-9 and TRBJ1-2; 7 bases match TRBD1. The CDR3 covers 13 residues. Germline values: CDR1 SEHNR, CDR2 FQNEAQ (reference sequence). Trimming cost V 5 bases and J 2 bases; bases outside gene matches: 2. The chain's CDR3 is CASSQGQNYGYTF. As DNA, the CDR3 is TGTGCCAGCAGCCAGGGACAGAACTATGGCTACACCTTC. Together with reference TRBV7-9 and TRBJ1-2, the CDR3 gives the full variable domain: DTGVSQNPRHKITKRGQNVTFRCDPISEHNRLYWYRQTLGQGPEFLTYFQNEAQLEKSRLLSDRFSAERPKGSFSTLEIQRTEQGDSAMYLCASSQGQNYGYTFGSGTRLTVV.

The chain links TRBV20-1 to TRBJ2-3; 8 bases map to TRBD2. Germline CDR1 reads DFQATT; CDR2 reads SNEGSKA (reference sequence). This CDR3 is built from 18 residues. The V segment lost 3 bases and the J segment 0 bases; nucleotides outside the gene matches: 14. The CDR3, as DNA: TGCAGTGCTAGTGATCCGCTAGCGGGTAGATCTAGCACAGATACGCAGTATTTT. Its translation is CSASDPLAGRSSTDTQYF.

The chain employs TRBV5-1 and TRBJ2-5; D tentatively fits TRBD1 or TRBD2 (5 bases each). Between the trimmed V and J ends, which lost 5 bases and 3 bases, there was a span of 11 bases. The germline V gene has CDR1 SGHRS and CDR2 YFSETQ. The CDR3 runs 13 residues. CDR3 sequence: CASRYGTEETQYF. Written as DNA, the CDR3 is TGCGCCAGCAGGTACGGGACGGAAGAGACCCAGTACTTC.

The chain has TRBV5-1 and TRBJ2-5; D unresolved. Trimming stripped 2 bases from V and 5 bases from J, with 10 bases between. The germline V gene has CDR1 SGHRS and CDR2 YFSETQ. The CDR3 loop spans 13 amino acids. The CDR3 DNA reads TGCGCCAGCAGCTTTAGCCTCCGGGAGACCCAGTACTTC. Its protein product is CASSFSLRETQYF.

This clone occurred a few times. The chain is built from TRBV10-2 and TRBJ1-2; TRBD1 agrees at 9 bases. The CDR3 has 18 amino acids. The germline V gene encodes CDR1 WSHSY and CDR2 SAAADI. Trimming at V came to 6 bases and at J to 1 base, leaving 15 bases not matched to a gene. CDR3 nucleotides: TGCGCCAGCAGCCGGACCGGGACAGGGTTGGGTGTTAACTATGGCTACACCTTC. This encodes CASSRTGTGLGVNYGYTF.

This chain joins TRBV6-2 or TRBV6-3 and TRBJ1-5; no reliable D call. This CDR3 has 15 residues. The V and J ends lost 5 bases and 2 bases respectively, with 13 bases between them. Germline CDR1 and CDR2: MNHEY and SVGEGT. The chain's CDR3 is CASSIGGLGNQPQHF. The CDR3 DNA sequence: TGTGCCAGCAGTATTGGTGGGCTAGGCAATCAGCCCCAGCATTTT.

This clone was detected only a few times. The chain is built from TRBV7-9 and TRBJ1-1; 7 nucleotides agree with TRBD1. CDR1 SEHNR and CDR2 FQNEAQ come from the germline V gene (reference sequence). The ends lost 5 bases at V and 5 bases at J; junction bases unmatched: 8. There are 14 residues in the CDR3. This CDR3 reads CASSPRGRGTEAFF. CDR3 sequence (DNA): TGTGCCAGCAGCCCCAGGGGGAGAGGTACTGAAGCTTTCTTT.

The chain uses TRBV6-5 and TRBJ2-2, with 10 bases that match TRBD2. The CDR3 totals 16 residues. The trim removed 2 bases at V and 4 bases at J, leaving 4 bases unmatched. Germline V gene lookup returns CDR1 MNHEY and CDR2 SVGAGI. CDR3 loop: CASSYLPSGGTGELFF. The CDR3 DNA reads as TGTGCCAGCAGTTACCTGCCTAGCGGGGGCACCGGGGAGCTGTTTTTT.

This rearrangement joins TRBV19 to TRBJ2-7; 7 bases align to TRBD1. Trimming cost V 4 bases and J 6 bases; bases outside gene matches: 6. This CDR3 comprises 13 residues. CDR1 is LNHDA and CDR2 is SQIVND in the germline V gene (reference sequence). CDR3: CASSRTGASEQYF. The CDR3 DNA is TGTGCCAGTAGTAGAACAGGGGCCTCCGAGCAGTACTTC.

The rearrangement links TRBV5-1 to TRBJ2-7; D perhaps matches TRBD1 (5 bases). CDR3 length: 14 amino acids. Between the trimmed V and J ends, which lost 5 bases and 5 bases, there was a span of 17 bases. Looked up from germline, CDR1 is SGHRS and CDR2 is YFSETQ. The CDR3 coding sequence is TGCGCCAGCAGTCAAAACCCAGGGCTGAACGAGCAGTACTTC. The encoded protein is CASSQNPGLNEQYF.

This rearrangement joins TRBV19 to TRBJ1-5; the D is unclear. Germline V lookup: CDR1 LNHDA, CDR2 SQIVND (reference sequence). Trimming left V 1 base short and J 6 bases short, with 10 bases between. There are 14 residues in the CDR3. Here the CDR3 reads CASSIVSAGQPQHF. The CDR3 DNA is TGTGCCAGTAGTATAGTTTCGGCGGGTCAGCCCCAGCATTTT.

The chain uses TRBV19 and TRBJ2-1, with a possible D match to TRBD2 (6 bases). This CDR3 spans 16 amino acids. The V gene lost 4 bases and the J gene lost 6 bases, with 19 bases spanning the gap. Per the germline V gene, CDR1 is LNHDA and CDR2 is SQIVND (reference sequence). As DNA, the CDR3 is TGTGCCAGTAGTACTCCGGGGGATATACCGGGCAATGAGCAGTTCTTC. Translating gives CASSTPGDIPGNEQFF.

The V call is TRBV7-2, the J call TRBJ2-7; D is uncertain. Trimming left V 5 bases short and J 0 bases short, with 8 bases between. The V gene's germline CDR1 is SGHTA and CDR2 FQGNSA. The CDR3 runs 13 residues. CDR3 loop: CASSPSPSYEQYV. The DNA of the CDR3 is TGTGCCAGCAGCCCATCCCCCTCCTACGAGCAGTACGTC.

The rearrangement links TRBV4-3 to TRBJ2-6, with D possibly called TRBD1 or TRBD2 (5 bases each). V shed 2 bases and J shed 0 bases, with 17 bases lying between them. The CDR3 runs 19 residues. Germline V gene lookup returns CDR1 LGHNA and CDR2 YSLEER. The CDR3 here is CASSQYLGQGVSGANVLTF. CDR3 sequence (DNA): TGCGCCAGCAGCCAATACCTAGGGCAGGGAGTCTCTGGGGCCAACGTCCTGACTTTC.

The chain links TRBV15 to TRBJ1-5; D remains ambiguous. CDR1 LNHNV and CDR2 YYDKDF come from the germline V gene (reference sequence). Trimming took 5 bases from V and 0 from J, leaving 11 bases between them. The CDR3 has 15 amino acids. The CDR3 region has the DNA TGTGCCACCAGCGGTCGAAGGGATAGCAATCAGCCCCAGCATTTT. This encodes CATSGRRDSNQPQHF. Drawing the rest from reference TRBV15 and TRBJ1-5, the complete variable domain is DAMVIQNPRYQVTQFGKPVTLSCSQTLNHNVMYWYQQKSSQAPKLLFHYYDKDFNNEADTPDNFQSRRPNTSFCFLDIRSPGLGDTAMYLCATSGRRDSNQPQHFGDGTRLSIL.